This TCR beta chain emerged from a study of PD-1 blockade in classical Hodgkin lymphoma. TCRdb's copy holds only in-frame clones and misses some; the assay was immunoSEQ multiplex PCR. Here the sample spans approximately 25,000 clones, around 86% being singletons. Each of the patients experienced relapse following autologous stem cell transplantation, and their brentuximab vedotin exposure differed. In its sample, this clone ranks as medium-sized (0.01 to 0.1%). As yet, its antigen is unknown. This sample includes further DNA sequences coding for the same CDR3. Study conclusions and caveats: Complete responders had baseline diversity similar to newly diagnosed patients. When set against healthy donors, newly diagnosed patients were reported to show lower baseline TCR diversity. In CD4+ cells, TCR diversity went up significantly by C4D1, but in CD8+ cells it did not.

The material was peripheral blood mononuclear cells (PBMCs), obtained before the second cycle of nivolumab. This receptor was taken from a human donor with classical Hodgkin lymphoma.

This CDR3 is CASSIGTATEAFF. CDR3 in DNA: TGTGCCAGTAGTATCGGGACAGCTACTGAAGCTTTCTTT. The V and J genes are TRBV19 and TRBJ1-1; 7 bases match TRBD1. The CDR3 is 13 amino acids. Germline values: CDR1 LNHDA, CDR2 SQIVND (reference sequence). V shed 3 bases, J shed 5 bases, and the junction held 3 bases outside the gene matches.